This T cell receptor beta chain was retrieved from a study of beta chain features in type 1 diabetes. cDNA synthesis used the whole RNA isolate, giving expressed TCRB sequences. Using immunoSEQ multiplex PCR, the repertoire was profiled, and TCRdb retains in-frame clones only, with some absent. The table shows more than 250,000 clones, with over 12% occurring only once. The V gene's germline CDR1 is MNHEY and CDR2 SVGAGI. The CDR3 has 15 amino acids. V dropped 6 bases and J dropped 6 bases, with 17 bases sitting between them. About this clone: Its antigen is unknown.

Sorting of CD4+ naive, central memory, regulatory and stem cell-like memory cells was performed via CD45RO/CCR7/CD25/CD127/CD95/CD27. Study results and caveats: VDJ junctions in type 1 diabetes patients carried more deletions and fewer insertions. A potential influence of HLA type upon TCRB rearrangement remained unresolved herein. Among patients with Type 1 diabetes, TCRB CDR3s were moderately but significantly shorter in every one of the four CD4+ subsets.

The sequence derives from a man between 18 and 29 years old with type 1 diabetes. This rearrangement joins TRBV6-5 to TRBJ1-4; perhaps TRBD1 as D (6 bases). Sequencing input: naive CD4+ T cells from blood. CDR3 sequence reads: CASSSDRDPHEKLFF. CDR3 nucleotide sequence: TGTGCCAGCAGCTCGGACAGAGACCCGCATGAAAAACTGTTTTTT.